The 14 T cell receptor beta chains listed next were all sequenced from one sample in a study of blood T cells in healthy people across ages. A second PCR, run for roughly 6 to 11 cycles, used a sample-barcoded 5' primer plus a J-beta primer mix. Via MiXCR, TCRdb re-called the 5' RACE reads, giving one row per CDR3 protein. This sample has around 870,000 distinct CDR3 sequences; 29% occur once, and the top ten carry 15% to 20%. Sequenced input: blood. The receptors come from a woman at least 80 years old in good health.

The V call is TRBV7-9, the J call TRBJ2-1, with D tentatively TRBD1 (5 bases). The V gene lost 2 bases and the J gene lost 13 bases, with 18 bases spanning the gap. Germline V gene lookup returns CDR1 SEHNR and CDR2 FQNEAQ (reference sequence). The CDR3 totals 14 residues. The CDR3 bases are TGTGCCAGCAGCTTATCCCCCCCGGCAGGGAATCAGTTCTTC. This codes for CASSLSPPAGNQFF.

This clonotype was seen repeatedly, ten times or more. J is TRBJ2-6 and V is TRBV9; D gene ambiguous. The CDR3 consists of 15 residues. Germline V gives CDR1 SGDLS, CDR2 YYNGEE. V lost 0 bases to trimming and J lost 2 bases, with 6 bases between them. The CDR3 sequence is CASSVVLAGANVLTF. CDR3 nucleotides: TGTGCCAGCAGCGTAGTCCTCGCTGGGGCCAACGTCCTGACTTTC.

Ten or more counts support this clonotype. The chain joins TRBV20-1 to TRBJ2-1; D might be TRBD2 (7 bases). V lost 3 bases to trimming and J lost 8 bases, with 11 bases between them. Germline-derived CDR1 and CDR2 are DFQATT and SNEGSKA (reference sequence). The CDR3 is 12 residues long. CDR3 amino acids: CSASSGGHEQFF. The CDR3 nucleotides read TGCAGTGCTAGTTCGGGGGGCCATGAGCAGTTCTTC.

This clonotype was seen ten or more times. The chain is built from TRBV30 and TRBJ2-5; D uncertain. Germline V gives CDR1 GTSNPN, CDR2 SVGIG (reference sequence). This CDR3 spans 13 amino acids. V was trimmed by 2 bases and J by 4 bases, leaving 11 bases between them. The CDR3 region is CAWSPRTGETQYF. For the CDR3, the DNA is TGTGCCTGGAGTCCCCGAACGGGAGAGACCCAGTACTTC.

Remarks on this clonotype: Since a much larger clone is just one base distant, this may be a read error. This chain links TRBV28 with TRBJ2-1, with 9 bases aligning to TRBD1. With the DNA end fitting TRBJ2-7 better, the J assignment may be wrong. The CDR3 totals 15 residues. Germline V lookup: CDR1 MDHEN, CDR2 SYDVKM. CDR3 DNA sequence: TGTGCCAGCAGTTCCGTGGGACAGGGAACCAATGAGCAGTACTTC. Protein: CASSSVGQGTNEQYF.

Worth noting for this clonotype: A single base separates this from a much larger clone, so it may be a read error. The V gene is TRBV7-3, the J gene TRBJ2-1, with D possibly matching TRBD2 (5 bases). Trimming cost V 0 bases and J 13 bases, with 10 bases left between them. The CDR3 contains 12 residues. Germline CDR1 and CDR2: SGHTA and FQGTGA. CDR3 in amino acids: CASSLTSETQFF. The CDR3 coding sequence is TGTGCCAGCAGCTTAACTAGCGAGACCCAGTTCTTC.

This sequence joins TRBV20-1 and TRBJ1-1, with D maybe TRBD1 (6 bases). V shed 0 bases and J shed 3 bases, with 17 bases lying between them. CDR3 length: 16 residues. Germline lookup yields CDR1 DFQATT and CDR2 SNEGSKA (reference sequence). CDR3 region: CSARDDGAGADTEAFF. The CDR3 DNA reads as TGCAGTGCTAGAGATGACGGAGCAGGGGCGGACACTGAAGCTTTCTTT.

Regarding this clonotype: This clone may be a read error of a much larger clone one base away. The chain combines TRBV24-1 with TRBJ1-1, with TRBD1 matching 9 bases. The CDR3 extends over 11 amino acids. Germline V CDR1 and CDR2: KGHDR, SFDVKD. CDR3 protein: CATRDRDEVFF. The CDR3 DNA is TGTGCCACCCGGGACAGGGATGAAGTTTTCTTT.

This clonotype was seen at least ten times. The CDR3 protein is CASSLLGGGNEQYF. DNA for the CDR3: TGTGCCAGCAGTTTATTGGGGGGAGGGAACGAGCAGTACTTC. The chain joins TRBV28 to TRBJ2-7; 7 bases line up with TRBD2. The trim removed 1 base at V and 5 bases at J, leaving 5 bases unmatched. Germline CDR1 MDHEN, CDR2 SYDVKM. The length of the CDR3 is 14 residues.

This clonotype was seen a handful of times. This chain connects TRBV20-1 to TRBJ1-3; the D is unclear. V lost 2 bases, J lost 0 bases, and 8 bases lay in between. CDR3 length: 14 residues. CDR1 DFQATT and CDR2 SNEGSKA come from the germline V gene (reference sequence). CDR3 nucleotide sequence: TGCAGTGCTAGACTGGGAAGCTCTGGAAACACCATATATTTT. The encoded protein is CSARLGSSGNTIYF.

The chain combines TRBV10-3 with TRBJ2-2; D might be TRBD1 or TRBD2, each matching 5 bases. This CDR3 comprises 15 residues. Deletions cut 5 bases from V and 6 bases from J, with 16 bases between. Germline V lookup: CDR1 ENHRY, CDR2 SYGVKD. The CDR3 DNA follows: TGTGCCATCAGTCCCTCAGGGCGGGTGCCCGGGGAGCTGTTTTTT. Encoded protein: CAISPSGRVPGELFF.

This clonotype has ten or more counts. This chain joins TRBV7-2 and TRBJ2-1; TRBD2 aligns across 10 bases. Per the germline V gene, CDR1 is SGHTA and CDR2 is FQGNSA. The V gene end was trimmed by 2 bases and the J gene end by 4 bases; junction bases not matched to a gene: 5. The CDR3 contains 16 residues. The CDR3 reads CASSLKGSGGYNEQFF. In DNA, the CDR3 is TGTGCCAGCAGCTTAAAAGGTAGCGGGGGGTACAATGAGCAGTTCTTC.

The V call is TRBV28, the J call TRBJ2-3; possibly TRBD2 for D (7 bases). Looked up from germline, CDR1 is MDHEN and CDR2 is SYDVKM. The length of the CDR3 is 14 residues. Trimming left V 7 bases short and J 1 base short, with 12 bases between. For the CDR3, the DNA is TGTGCCAGCATGGCGGGGGCCCGCACAGATACGCAGTATTTT. This codes for CASMAGARTDTQYF.

CDR3 in amino acids: CASSLKPTGELFF. The CDR3 DNA reads as TGTGCCAGCAGCTTAAAACCGACCGGGGAGCTGTTTTTT. The chain is built from TRBV7-9 and TRBJ2-2; D not resolved. Germline CDR1 and CDR2: SEHNR and FQNEAQ (reference sequence). V was clipped by 2 bases and J by 5 bases, with 6 bases between them. The CDR3 is made up of 13 amino acids.